Listed below are T cell receptor beta chains from one sample, sequenced in a study of CD8 T cells in Susac syndrome. TCRdb called the immunoSEQ multiplex PCR reads again in MiXCR, with one record for every CDR3 protein. Among about 24,000 distinct CDR3 sequences listed, 93% were seen once. The sample consisted of CD8+ T cells from PBMCs. These TCRs come from a human donor with Susac syndrome. The CDR3 runs from the conserved cysteine through the conserved F or W. Fields, in order: J gene, clone size, V gene, D gene, CDR3 DNA, CDR3 protein. The D gene is left open where the match is weak. Some rows mark clone size as missing; the rest say once, few, many or name a class of expanded clone.

TRBJ2-7 | few | TRBV4-1 | TRBD2 | TGCGCCAGCAGCCTCGTATTCGGGACTAGCGTGTCCTACGAGCAGTACTTC | CASSLVFGTSVSYEQYF
TRBJ2-2 | NA | TRBV6-2/TRBV6-3 | NA | TGTGCCAGCAGTTTGACAGCTGGGGAGCTGTTTTTT | CASSLTAGELFF
TRBJ2-1 | NA | TRBV11-3 | TRBD2 | TGTGCCAGCAGCTCACCGAGGACTAGGCACAATGAGCAGTTCTTC | CASSSPRTRHNEQFF
TRBJ2-7 | NA | TRBV27 | NA | TGTGCCAGCAGTTTAGGGGGTCACGAGCAGTACTTC | CASSLGGHEQYF
TRBJ1-6 | NA | TRBV7-2 | TRBD1 | TGTGCCAGCAGCTCCCCCGGACAGGGACACTATAATTCACCCCTCCACTTT | CASSSPGQGHYNSPLHF
TRBJ2-2 | NA | TRBV6-4 | NA | TGTGCCAGCAGTGAAAGGACACTCTATACGGGGACCGGGGAGCTGTTTTTT | CASSERTLYTGTGELFF
TRBJ1-2 | NA | TRBV13 | NA | TGTGCCAGCAGCTTAGTAAATGGCTACACCTTC | CASSLVNGYTF
TRBJ2-7 | NA | TRBV18 | TRBD1 | TGTGCCAGCTCACCAGCTCGACAGGGTGAAGTGTACGAGCAGTACTTC | CASSPARQGEVYEQYF
TRBJ1-1 | NA | TRBV29-1 | NA | TGCAGCGTTCATCAGGAGAACACTGAAGCTTTCTTT | CSVHQENTEAFF
TRBJ2-2 | NA | TRBV27 | TRBD1 | TGTGCCAGCGGCCCCGGGACAGACTACACCGGGGAGCTGTTTTTT | CASGPGTDYTGELFF
TRBJ1-2 | NA | TRBV29-1 | NA | TGCAGCGTTACATCGGGGGGCTATGGCTACACCTTC | CSVTSGGYGYTF
TRBJ2-5 | NA | TRBV7-9 | NA | TGTGCCAGCAGCTCCCGGGCCACACACCCCCAAGAGACCCAGTACTTC | CASSSRATHPQETQYF
TRBJ2-7 | NA | TRBV2 | NA | TGTGCCAGCAGTGAAGAGGGGGTATTGACCTACGAGCAGTACTTC | CASSEEGVLTYEQYF
TRBJ1-2 | NA | TRBV15 | NA | NA | CATSRDFGEVRSRGYTF
TRBJ2-7 | NA | TRBV6-5 | TRBD1 | TGTGCCAGCAGTTACTACCCGGGACAGGGCTACGAGCAGTACTTC | CASSYYPGQGYEQYF
TRBJ1-3 | NA | TRBV4-3 | NA | TGCGCCAGCAGCCAAAGGTCCGGGGAGAACACCATATATTTT | CASSQRSGENTIYF
TRBJ2-1 | NA | TRBV4-2 | NA | TGTGCCAGCAGCCAACCTAACAATGAGCAGTTCTTC | CASSQPNNEQFF
TRBJ2-5 | NA | TRBV28 | TRBD2 | TGTGCCAGCAGTTTTCGTAGCGGGGGGGCCGGAGTAGAGACCCAGTACTTC | CASSFRSGGAGVETQYF
TRBJ2-7 | NA | TRBV28 | TRBD1 | TGTGCCAGCAGCCGGGGACAGGAGATAGGGGAGCAGTACTTC | CASSRGQEIGEQYF
TRBJ2-2 | once | TRBV11-2 | NA | TGTGCCAGCAGCGACCTCACCGGGGAGCTGTTTTTT | CASSDLTGELFF
TRBJ1-2 | NA | TRBV4-1 | NA | TGCGCCAGCAGCCAAGAAGTAGGGGTCCAAGGCTACACCTTC | CASSQEVGVQGYTF
TRBJ2-7 | few | TRBV12-3/TRBV12-4 | TRBD1 | TGTGCCAGCAGTTTCGGACAGGTCTTCTCCTACGAGCAGTACTTC | CASSFGQVFSYEQYF
TRBJ2-7 | NA | TRBV7-8 | NA | TGTGCCAGCAGCCCTGGACGGGGCTACGAGCAGTACTTC | CASSPGRGYEQYF
TRBJ2-7 | once | TRBV5-1 | TRBD1 | TGCGCCAGCAGCTTGGACACCGGGACAGGGGCCTACGAGCAGTACTTC | CASSLDTGTGAYEQYF
TRBJ2-1 | NA | TRBV11-2 | NA | TGTGCCAGCAGCTTAGTGGGAAACGGGCACAATGTCGGGCAGTTCTTC | CASSLVGNGHNVGQFF
TRBJ2-1 | few | TRBV19 | TRBD2 | TGTGCCAGTAGCCCCGGCGGGAGCCCCTACAATGAGCAGTTCTTC | CASSPGGSPYNEQFF
TRBJ2-5 | NA | TRBV25-1 | TRBD1 | TGTGCCAGTTGGGACAGGGTCGGCCAAGAGACCCAGTACTTC | CASWDRVGQETQYF
TRBJ2-2 | NA | TRBV13 | TRBD2 | TGTGCCAGCAGCTATCTCTCGGGGGGAAACACCGGGGAGCTGTTTTTT | CASSYLSGGNTGELFF
TRBJ1-5 | once | TRBV7-3 | NA | TGTGCCAGCAGCCCGCTCGGGGGTCAGCCCCAGCATTTT | CASSPLGGQPQHF
TRBJ2-1 | NA | TRBV13 | NA | TGTGCCAGCAGCTCGTGGGACGGCCAAGGCCATGAGCAGTTCTTC | CASSSWDGQGHEQFF
TRBJ2-7 | NA | TRBV30 | TRBD1 | TGTGCCTGGAGTGTAGGGCAGGGGGTTTTGTGGTACGAGCAGTACTTC | CAWSVGQGVLWYEQYF
TRBJ2-1 | NA | TRBV9 | NA | TGTGCCAGCAGCGTAGCTATTCCGGGGGCTTACAATGAGCAGTTCTTC | CASSVAIPGAYNEQFF
TRBJ1-1 | NA | TRBV6-6 | TRBD1 | TGTGCCAGCAGTTTAACAGGGGCAGGGGCTGAAGCTTTCTTT | CASSLTGAGAEAFF
TRBJ2-1 | NA | TRBV7-9 | TRBD2 | TGTGCCAGCAGCTTAGCGGGGGGGACCCTCTACAATGAGCAGTTCTTC | CASSLAGGTLYNEQFF
TRBJ1-6 | NA | TRBV27 | NA | TGTGCCAGCAGTTTACTTGTCGGACTACCCGATTCACCCCTCCACTTT | CASSLLVGLPDSPLHF
TRBJ2-7 | once | TRBV25-1 | TRBD1 | TGTGCCAGCAGTGAAATAGGGACAGGGTCCTACGAGCAGTACTTC | CASSEIGTGSYEQYF
TRBJ1-5 | NA | TRBV3-1 | TRBD1 | TGTGCCAGCAGCCCGGACAGGGTCTACAATCAGCCCCAGCATTTT | CASSPDRVYNQPQHF
TRBJ2-3 | NA | TRBV7-2 | NA | TGTGCCAGCAGCTTAGTCGGGACTAGCACAGATACGCAGTATTTT | CASSLVGTSTDTQYF
TRBJ2-1 | once | TRBV11-2 | TRBD1 | TGTGCCAGCAGCACAACGACAGGGAGCTCCTACAATGAGCAGTTCTTC | CASSTTTGSSYNEQFF
TRBJ2-7 | NA | TRBV3-1 | NA | TGTGCCAGCAGCCAAGATGTACCCTACGAGCAGTACTTC | CASSQDVPYEQYF
TRBJ2-3 | NA | TRBV13 | TRBD2 | TGTGCCAGCAGAGCTAGCGGGGGGGGATTTAGCACAGATACGCAGTATTTT | CASRASGGGFSTDTQYF
TRBJ1-4 | NA | TRBV27 | NA | TGTGCCACCCGGGAGGGATGGAACTCTAATGAAAAACTGTTTTTT | CATREGWNSNEKLFF
TRBJ2-7 | few | TRBV7-9 | NA | TGTGCCAGCAGCCCTACTCAGGGATCCTACGAGCAGTACTTC | CASSPTQGSYEQYF
TRBJ2-1 | once | TRBV3-1 | NA | TGTGCCAGCAGCCATCAGACCGGGACGGTATACAATGAGCAGTTCTTC | CASSHQTGTVYNEQFF
TRBJ2-2 | NA | TRBV7-9 | TRBD1 | TGTGCCAGCAGCTCAGGACAGGGGACCTCCACCGGGGAGCTGTTTTTT | CASSSGQGTSTGELFF